This T cell receptor beta chain was recovered during a study of blood T cell repertoires in COVID-19. As processed by the authors: Reference gene primer amplification in the assay estimated nucleated cell counts. Assay used: immunoSEQ multiplex PCR; TCRdb lists only in-frame clones, some missing. For V, J and clone size, that table is used; D and trimming come from the DNA. This table holds about 500,000 clones, around 87% found once. This CDR3 has 16 residues. The germline V gene encodes CDR1 SGHRS and CDR2 YFSETQ. Unmatched junction bases numbered 12, after V lost 0 bases and J lost 8 bases. The V call is TRBV5-1, the J call TRBJ1-1; 8 nucleotides line up with TRBD1. The TCR sequence derives from a woman aged 18-29 years who had recovered from COVID-19. What was sequenced was PBMCs or T cells enriched from blood (not recorded which). The CDR3 sequence is CASSLAQGASNGEAFF. The CDR3 DNA is TGCGCCAGCAGCTTGGCCCAGGGGGCGAGTAATGGGGAAGCTTTCTTT.